These 29 T cell receptor beta chains share one sample of origin, sequenced in a study of T cells in Graves' hyperthyroidism and ophthalmopathy. Authors of the study amplified TCR beta CDR3 regions from RNA transcripts. First-round RT-PCR targeting the TCR CDR3 was performed with the HTBI primer set. Via MiXCR, TCRdb re-called the multiplex PCR reads, giving one row per CDR3 protein. The data show hundreds of thousands of distinct CDR3 sequences, around 39% seen once. Sequenced material: blood. All receptors come from a man younger than 35 with Graves' hyperthyroidism.

V gene TRBV7-2 combines with J gene TRBJ1-1, with D tentatively TRBD1 (5 bases). The V gene's germline CDR1 is SGHTA and CDR2 FQGNSA. The CDR3 runs to 13 residues. The V and J ends lost 7 bases and 5 bases respectively, with 14 bases between them. CDR3 sequence (DNA): TGTGCCAGCAATGCAGGGTCGGGTACTGAAGCTTTCTTT. Amino acid sequence: CASNAGSGTEAFF. Using reference TRBV7-2 and TRBJ1-1 for the parts outside the CDR3, the full variable domain is GAGVSQSPSNKVTEKGKDVELRCDPISGHTALYWYRQSLGQGLEFLIYFQGNSAPDKSGLPSDRFSAERTGGSVSTLTIQRTQQEDSAVYLCASNAGSGTEAFFGQGTRLTVV.

This clonotype appeared a few times. This sequence joins TRBV7-2 and TRBJ2-7, with D possibly being TRBD2 (6 bases). V lost 2 bases to trimming and J lost 5 bases, with 10 bases between them. Germline CDR1 is SGHTA and CDR2 is FQGNSA. The CDR3 totals 13 residues. The CDR3 loop reads CASSLRRGDEQYF. CDR3 bases: TGTGCCAGCAGCTTAAGGCGCGGGGACGAGCAGTACTTC.

This clonotype occurred many times. J is TRBJ2-7 and V is TRBV2; 7 nucleotides match TRBD2. This CDR3 has 12 residues. The germline gives CDR1 SNHLY, CDR2 FYNNEI. The V gene end was trimmed by 7 bases and the J gene end by 7 bases; junction bases not matched to a gene: 7. In DNA form, the CDR3 reads TGTGCCAGCAATGGGCGGGAGTGGGAGCAGTACTTC. Translated: CASNGREWEQYF.

The chain joins TRBV5-1 to TRBJ2-5, with D maybe TRBD1 (5 bases). Trimming left V 3 bases short and J 10 bases short, with 13 bases between. Germline V lookup: CDR1 SGHRS, CDR2 YFSETQ. This CDR3 comprises 12 residues. CDR3 DNA sequence: TGCGCCAGCAGCTCGGCCCAGGGTGTCCAGTACTTC. Protein product: CASSSAQGVQYF.

This clonotype appeared many times. The genes are TRBV9 and TRBJ2-7; D gene ambiguous. V was pared by 7 bases and J by 7 bases, with 9 bases between. There are 10 residues in the CDR3. CDR1 is SGDLS and CDR2 is YYNGEE in the germline V gene. The CDR3 bases are TGTGCCAGCCCCCGGCTTGAGCAGTACTTC. This codes for CASPRLEQYF.

This sequence joins TRBV2 and TRBJ2-2; TRBD2 matches at 16 bases. The CDR3 totals 17 residues. Germline V gene lookup returns CDR1 SNHLY and CDR2 FYNNEI. With V trimmed by 4 bases and J by 6 bases, 5 bases remained unmatched. CDR3 sequence reads: CASSGGLAGGRPGELFF. The CDR3 DNA sequence: TGTGCCAGCAGTGGGGGACTAGCGGGGGGGCGGCCCGGGGAGCTGTTTTTT.

The V and J genes are TRBV10-3 and TRBJ1-5; tentatively, D is TRBD1 (5 bases). V lost 10 bases, J lost 3 bases, and 13 bases lay in between. From germline, CDR1 is ENHRY and CDR2 SYGVKD. This CDR3 spans 13 amino acids. The CDR3 spells CASLGRDNQPQHF. CDR3 DNA sequence: TGTGCCAGCCTCGGCAGGGACAATCAGCCCCAGCATTTT.

The chain carries TRBV12-3 or TRBV12-4 and TRBJ1-4; D is possibly TRBD1 (5 bases). Trimming cost V 5 bases and J 10 bases, with 20 bases left between them. The CDR3 has 15 residues. The CDR3 here is CASSPPQGRLVKLFF. In DNA form, the CDR3 reads TGTGCCAGCAGTCCTCCCCAGGGTCGTTTGGTAAAACTGTTTTTT.

This clonotype was counted many times. The J gene is TRBJ2-5, the V gene TRBV7-2; 13 bases agree with TRBD2. The V gene end was trimmed by 2 bases and the J gene end by 4 bases; junction bases not matched to a gene: 7. CDR3 length: 17 amino acids. Germline lookup yields CDR1 SGHTA and CDR2 FQGNSA. The CDR3: CASSLFGTSGEAETQYF. The CDR3 DNA reads as TGTGCCAGCAGCTTATTCGGGACTAGCGGGGAGGCAGAGACCCAGTACTTC.

This rearrangement joins TRBV5-8 to TRBJ1-1; 8 bases map to TRBD1. The CDR3 totals 15 residues. Germline V gives CDR1 SGHTS, CDR2 YDEGEE. Trimming removed 2 bases from V and 1 base from J; junction bases left unmatched: 4. CDR3 region: CASSFRQGQNTEAFF. DNA of the CDR3: TGTGCCAGCAGCTTCAGACAGGGGCAGAACACTGAAGCTTTCTTT.

The V call is TRBV7-9, the J call TRBJ2-5; TRBD1 might be the D (6 bases). Germline V gene data show CDR1 as SEHNR and CDR2 as FQNEAQ (reference sequence). The CDR3 is made up of 19 amino acids. Trimming cost V 9 bases and J 2 bases, with 31 bases left between them. The CDR3 region has the DNA TGTGCCAGTCGCCAGGGGACCTCCTACGAGGGGGACATACAAGAGACCCAGTACTTC. As protein: CASRQGTSYEGDIQETQYF.

The chain links TRBV7-3 to TRBJ2-7; D might be TRBD1 (5 bases). The V gene's germline CDR1 is SGHTA and CDR2 FQGTGA. CDR3 size: 15 residues. V lost 5 bases and J 5 bases, leaving 19 bases between the germline ends. Here the CDR3 reads CASSQTTSGANEQYF. CDR3 sequence (DNA): TGTGCCAGCAGCCAGACAACCTCTGGGGCCAACGAGCAGTACTTC.

This clonotype was observed at least ten times. This sequence joins TRBV19 and TRBJ1-5, with 8 bases identical to TRBD1. The CDR3 extends over 15 amino acids. Germline V gene data show CDR1 as LNHDA and CDR2 as SQIVND (reference sequence). With 1 base clipped from V and 5 bases from J, the junction kept 4 bases outside the gene matches. The CDR3 DNA sequence: TGTGCCAGTAGTATAGGGACAGGGAGGGATCAGCCCCAGCATTTT. The encoded protein is CASSIGTGRDQPQHF.

The V call is TRBV19, the J call TRBJ2-7; 8 bases agree with TRBD2. Germline CDR1 LNHDA, CDR2 SQIVND (reference sequence). The CDR3 totals 14 residues. With 4 bases clipped from V and 6 bases from J, the junction kept 8 bases outside the gene matches. CDR3 amino acids: CASSKGAGATEQYF. For the CDR3, the DNA is TGTGCCAGTAGTAAAGGAGCGGGAGCCACCGAGCAGTACTTC.

V is TRBV6-6 and J is TRBJ2-7; D unclear. This CDR3 is 13 amino acids long. Germline-derived CDR1 and CDR2 are MNHNY and SVGAGI (reference sequence). Trimming pared 5 bases from V and 6 bases from J, leaving 14 bases between. As DNA, the CDR3 is TGTGCCAGCAGTGACCTGACCTCGCTCGAGCAGTACTTC. Its protein is CASSDLTSLEQYF.

The CDR3 sequence is CASRYIRGNTEAFF. The DNA of the CDR3 is TGCGCCAGCAGATACATTCGGGGGAACACTGAAGCTTTCTTT. The chain couples TRBV5-1 to TRBJ1-1; no firm D call. This CDR3 has 14 residues. Germline CDR1 reads SGHRS; CDR2 reads YFSETQ. Trimming left V 5 bases short and J 1 base short, with 12 bases between. The full variable domain, rest sourced from reference TRBV5-1 and TRBJ1-1, is KAGVTQTPRYLIKTRGQQVTLSCSPISGHRSVSWYQQTPGQGLQFLFEYFSETQRNKGNFPGRFSGRQFSNSRSEMNVSTLELGDSALYLCASRYIRGNTEAFFGQGTRLTVV.

A note on this clonotype: At one end, the junction sequence differs from germline, possibly due to a read error. This chain joins TRBV4-1 and TRBJ2-7; 11 bases line up with TRBD1. Germline V gene sequence: CDR1 MGHRA, CDR2 YSYEKL. This CDR3 is built from 16 residues. The CDR3 reads CASSPSGTGGTYEQYF. In DNA, the CDR3 is TGTGCCAGCAGTCCTTCGGGGACAGGGGGAACCTACGAGCAGTACTTC.

This clonotype was picked up a small number of times. The rearrangement uses TRBV12-3 or TRBV12-4 and TRBJ1-4, with unresolved D. This CDR3 comprises 12 residues. Trimming shortened V by 2 bases and J by 6 bases, and 4 bases separated the two germline ends. CDR3 in amino acids: CASSLYHEKLFF. The DNA for the CDR3 is TGTGCCAGCAGTTTATATCATGAAAAACTGTTTTTT.

This clonotype was detected many times. The V gene is TRBV10-3, the J gene TRBJ2-2; 7 bases line up with TRBD1. Germline V gene lookup returns CDR1 ENHRY and CDR2 SYGVKD. The CDR3 extends over 17 amino acids. After removal of 6 bases from V and 2 bases from J, the junction contained 12 bases not matched to a gene. The CDR3 spells CAISGTVRVFNTGELFF. CDR3 sequence (DNA): TGTGCCATCAGCGGGACAGTAAGAGTTTTCAACACCGGGGAGCTGTTTTTT.

This clonotype was seen a single time. This chain connects TRBV19 to TRBJ2-7; weak D call: TRBD2 (6 bases). The germline V and J ends were trimmed by 3 bases and 7 bases, with 16 bases remaining between them. This CDR3 has 14 amino acids. Per germline, CDR1 LNHDA and CDR2 SQIVND (reference sequence). The CDR3 loop is CASSMGGATGEQYF. In nucleotides, the CDR3 is TGTGCCAGTAGTATGGGGGGAGCAACGGGGGAGCAGTACTTC.

J is TRBJ1-4 and V is TRBV27; maybe TRBD1 (5 bases). V was shortened by 6 bases and J by 4 bases, with 15 bases between the two germline ends. This CDR3 comprises 15 residues. Germline V gene lookup returns CDR1 MNHEY and CDR2 SMNVEV (reference sequence). CDR3 loop: CASRSLGTLNEKLFF. The DNA for the CDR3 is TGTGCCAGCAGAAGCCTCGGGACCCTTAATGAAAAACTGTTTTTT.

V gene TRBV4-3 combines with J gene TRBJ1-1; a possible D gene is TRBD1 (5 bases). This CDR3 comprises 13 residues. The germline V gene has CDR1 LGHNA and CDR2 YSLEER. V lost 0 bases and J lost 7, with 9 bases in between. The CDR3 nucleotides read TGCGCCAGCAGCCAAGAGAGGGGCTTTGAAGCTTTCTTT. This encodes CASSQERGFEAFF.

V and J are TRBV7-2 and TRBJ2-7; the match to TRBD1 covers 8 bases. V shed 3 bases, J shed 3 bases, and the junction held 4 bases outside the gene matches. Germline V lookup: CDR1 SGHTA, CDR2 FQGNSA. This CDR3 has 14 residues. The CDR3 loop reads CASSLDRDHYEQYF. DNA of the CDR3: TGTGCCAGCAGCTTGGACAGGGACCACTACGAGCAGTACTTC.

This clonotype was seen ten or more times. The CDR3 loop is CAISVSTNEKLFF. The DNA for the CDR3 is TGTGCCATCAGTGTGTCGACTAATGAAAAACTGTTTTTT. The chain joins TRBV10-3 to TRBJ1-4; D call uncertain. V dropped 4 bases and J dropped 2 bases, with 5 bases sitting between them. The CDR3 contains 13 residues. The germline V gene has CDR1 ENHRY and CDR2 SYGVKD.

The chain combines TRBV7-2 with TRBJ2-2; tentatively, D is TRBD2 (6 bases). V gave up 5 bases and J gave up 2 bases, with 18 bases separating them. CDR1 is SGHTA, CDR2 FQGNSA, per germline. The length of the CDR3 is 17 residues. The CDR3 sequence: CASSQYGGAQNTGELFF. In DNA, the CDR3 is TGTGCCAGCAGCCAATACGGAGGGGCTCAAAACACCGGGGAGCTGTTTTTT.

The chain joins TRBV14 to TRBJ1-3, with a weak D call TRBD1 (5 bases). The V end lost 5 bases, the J end lost 8 bases, and 7 bases lay between the germline ends. Germline V gene data show CDR1 as SGHDN and CDR2 as FVKESK. The CDR3 spans 11 residues. The CDR3: CASSMGDTIYF. The DNA for the CDR3 is TGTGCCAGCAGCATGGGGGACACCATATATTTT.

This clonotype was counted a single time. A much larger clone differs from this one at a single base, so this may be a read error. The rearrangement links TRBV5-1 to TRBJ1-1; D ambiguous. The germline CDR1 and CDR2 sequences are SGHRS and YFSETQ. This CDR3 has 12 residues. The CDR3 loop reads CTSSLESTEAFF. DNA for the CDR3: TGCACCAGCAGCTTGGAGAGCACTGAAGCTTTCTTT.

Concerning this clonotype itself: The junction departs from the called germline gene at one end, perhaps through a read error. V gene TRBV7-4 combines with J gene TRBJ1-2; TRBD1 aligns across 7 bases. CDR3 size: 16 residues. CDR1 and CDR2 from the germline V gene are SGHVT and SQSDAQ. CDR3 coding DNA: TGCGCCAGTTCCAACTCCGGGACAGCTGGTAACTATGGCTACACCTTC. Translating it yields CASSNSGTAGNYGYTF.

This clonotype has ten or more counts. This CDR3 reads CASSLGADQPQHF. CDR3 DNA: TGTGCCAGCAGCTTAGGCGCCGATCAGCCCCAGCATTTT. The V call is TRBV7-9, the J call TRBJ1-5; D is ambiguous. V lost 1 base, J lost 5 bases, and 6 bases lay in between. There are 13 residues in the CDR3. In germline, CDR1 is SEHNR, CDR2 FQNEAQ (reference sequence).